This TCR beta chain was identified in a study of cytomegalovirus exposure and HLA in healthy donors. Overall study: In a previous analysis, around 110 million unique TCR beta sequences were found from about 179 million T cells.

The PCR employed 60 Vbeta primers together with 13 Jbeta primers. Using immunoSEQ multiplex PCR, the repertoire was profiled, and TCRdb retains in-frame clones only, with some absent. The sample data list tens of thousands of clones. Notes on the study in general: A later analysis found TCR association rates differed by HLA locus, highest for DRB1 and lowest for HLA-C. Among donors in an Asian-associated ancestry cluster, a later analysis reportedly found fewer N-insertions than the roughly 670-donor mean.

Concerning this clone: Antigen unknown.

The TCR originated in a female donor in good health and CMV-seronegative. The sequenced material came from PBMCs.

The DNA of the CDR3 is TGTGCCAGTAGTATAGATGGTCCAGGGGCGACGTTTTTT. It encodes CASSIDGPGATFF. The chain carries TRBV19 and TRBJ1-4, with a possible D match to TRBD1 (6 bases). Germline-derived CDR1 and CDR2 are LNHDA and SQIVND (reference sequence). CDR3 length equals 13 residues. The V and J ends lost 0 bases and 16 bases respectively, with 15 bases between them.